The next 2 T cell receptor beta chains were all read from a single sample in a study of cytomegalovirus exposure and HLA in healthy donors. The PCR ran on 60 Vbeta and 13 Jbeta primers. Only in-frame clones appear in the TCRdb table, and some are missing; sequencing was by immunoSEQ multiplex PCR. This sample contains 91,000 or so clones. Sequenced: PBMCs. All receptors come from a woman aged 25 to 39 in good health and CMV-seronegative.

Worth noting for this clone: A read error may produce the germline difference seen at one junction end. Other DNA sequences in the sample encode the same CDR3. This chain joins TRBV2 and TRBJ2-3; TRBD2 matches 7 bases. CDR3 size: 14 residues. CDR1 SNHLY and CDR2 FYNNEI come from the germline V gene. In nucleotides, the CDR3 is TGCGCCAGCAGTGGAAGCGGGGTGCCAGATACGCAGTATTTT. Residues: CASSGSGVPDTQYF.

The gene calls are TRBV6-5 and TRBJ1-6; the D is unclear. This CDR3 is 15 amino acids long. Germline lookup yields CDR1 MNHEY and CDR2 SVGAGI. V was shortened by 3 bases and J by 10 bases, with 16 bases between the two germline ends. The CDR3 reads CASSYSHYDGSPLHF. The CDR3 bases are TGTGCCAGCAGTTATTCGCACTACGACGGGTCACCCCTCCACTTT.